This T cell receptor beta chain was retrieved from a study of cytomegalovirus exposure and HLA in healthy donors. Study observations and caveats: Analysis was carried out at a later point, and it linked a missense DCLRE1C variant to TCR beta V- and J-gene trimming.

Regarding this clone: Its cognate antigen is unknown.

From germline, CDR1 is SGDLS and CDR2 YYNGEE. CDR3 length: 14 residues. V lost 5 bases to trimming and J lost 1 base, with 10 bases between them. PCR employed 60 Vbeta and 13 Jbeta primers. TCRdb's table, derived via immunoSEQ multiplex PCR, lists solely in-frame clones and lacks some. The sample has roughly 53,000 clones. Material: PBMCs. The sequence derives from a man between 18 and 29 years old in good health and CMV-seropositive. The chain carries TRBV9 and TRBJ1-3; D ambiguous. CDR3 in amino acids: CASRREGSGNTIYF. For the CDR3, the DNA is TGTGCCAGCAGGAGAGAGGGATCTGGAAACACCATATATTTT.